Listed below are T cell receptor beta chains from one sample, sequenced in a study of T cell repertoires in cytomegalovirus infection. TCRdb reprocessed the reads with MiXCR, giving one entry per CDR3 protein. The table shows almost 500,000 distinct CDR3 sequences, with about 11% occurring only once. Sequencing input: PBMCs. The receptors come from a human donor in good health (CMV status not recorded). Some clones in this sample may be carry-over from other donors' samples. Both conserved end residues are part of each CDR3. The D gene is left open where the match is weak. For some rows the clone size is stated as once, few or many, or as a class when expanded; others skip it.

abundance	v_gene	d_gene	j_gene	CDR3aa	CDR3nt
many	TRBV28	TRBD1	TRBJ1-5	CDGPLNEGADYQPQHF	TGTGACGGACCATTGAATGAGGGGGCAGATTATCAGCCCCAGCATTTT
.	TRBV15	.	TRBJ2-7	CATSSTSGFLREQYF	TGTGCCACCAGCAGTACTTCAGGGTTTCTTCGCGAGCAGTACTTC
.	TRBV20-1	.	TRBJ2-7	CSARFTGYEQYF	TGCAGTGCTCGGTTTACTGGCTACGAGCAGTACTTC
many	TRBV10-3	TRBD2	TRBJ2-5	CASRGAAGGQETQYF	TGTGCCTCCCGGGGGGCAGCGGGAGGCCAAGAGACCCAGTACTTC
few	TRBV18	TRBD1	TRBJ2-5	CASSAPGGQETQYF	TGTGCCAGCTCGGCTCCAGGGGGCCAAGAGACCCAGTACTTC
.	TRBV18	.	TRBJ2-1	CASSLSRDHEQFF	TGTGCCAGCTCACTATCCAGGGACCATGAGCAGTTCTTC
.	TRBV28	.	TRBJ2-2	CASSLRPGAGTGELFF	TGTGCCAGCAGTTTACGTCCGGGAGCGGGTACCGGGGAGCTGTTTTTT
many	TRBV30	.	TRBJ1-1	CAWQWRTEAFF	TGTGCCTGGCAGTGGAGGACTGAAGCTTTCTTT
many	TRBV28	TRBD2	TRBJ2-5	CASSSLAGVQETQYF	TGTGCCAGCAGTTCACTAGCGGGAGTACAAGAGACCCAGTACTTC
.	TRBV29-1	.	TRBJ1-1	CSAWGPADKGEAFF	TGCAGCGCCTGGGGTCCAGCCGATAAGGGTGAAGCTTTCTTT
.	TRBV20-1	.	TRBJ1-2	CSAPSRGLNYGYTF	TGCAGTGCCCCTTCCAGGGGTCTTAACTATGGCTACACCTTC
.	TRBV19	.	TRBJ1-3	CASSPDPASGNTIYF	TGTGCCAGTAGCCCAGATCCTGCGTCCGGAAACACCATATATTTT
many	TRBV19	.	TRBJ2-2	CASSIGGGYTGELFF	TGTGCCAGTAGTATCGGCGGAGGTTACACCGGGGAGCTGTTTTTT